This T cell receptor beta chain was recovered during a study of shared clonotypes between healthy human individuals. Over several immunoSEQ plates, each subset's genomic DNA was distributed in even portions. The method was immunoSEQ multiplex PCR; TCRdb's version includes in-frame clones alone and lacks a portion of them. The top ten hold 1.8% of the sample, which has around 700,000 clones, around 72% seen once. V trimming: 2 bases; J trimming: 2 bases; junction bases outside the gene matches: 9. In germline, CDR1 is SGHRS, CDR2 YFSETQ. CDR3 length equals 18 residues. Study-level points and caveats: The study found roughly 5% of naive CD4 clonotypes shared across several donors.

This clone appeared a few times. Antigen: not known. The receptor comes from a woman aged 25 to 39 in good health. Sequencing was performed on memory CD4+ T cells sorted from blood. This sample's subset: CD45RA-negative fraction. The chain recombines TRBV5-1 with TRBJ2-5; 13 bases map to TRBD2. In DNA, the CDR3 is TGCGCCAGCAGCTTAGGAATCGGGACTAGCGGGACTCAAGAGACCCAGTACTTC. Its protein is CASSLGIGTSGTQETQYF.